The rows below give T cell receptor beta chains drawn from one sample of a study of blood T cell repertoires in COVID-19. Repertoires were generated with immunoSEQ multiplex PCR, while TCRdb's copy carries only in-frame clones and drops some. This sample has roughly 210,000 clones; about 88% occur once, and the top ten carry more than 1.5%. Sequenced material: peripheral blood. These receptors all come from a man between 65 and 85 years old with acute or convalescent COVID-19. Each CDR3 is given with its conserved first and last residue. The D gene is left open where the match is weak. Rows give clone size only sometimes, using once, few, many, or a class for an expanded clone.

d_call: TRBD2; j_call: TRBJ2-7; v_call: TRBV7-8; clone_size: .; cdr3_nt: TGTGCCAGCAGCGCCCCGTGGCGGGAGAGCTCCTACGAGCAGTACTTC; cdr3_aa: CASSAPWRESSYEQYF
d_call: TRBD1; j_call: TRBJ1-1; v_call: TRBV15; clone_size: .; cdr3_nt: TGTGCCACCACACAGGGGGGAAGAATGAACACTGAAGCTTTCTTT; cdr3_aa: CATTQGGRMNTEAFF
d_call: .; j_call: TRBJ1-1; v_call: TRBV20-1; clone_size: .; cdr3_nt: TGCAGTGCTAGAGCGGACACTGAAGCTTTCTTT; cdr3_aa: CSARADTEAFF
d_call: .; j_call: TRBJ2-1; v_call: TRBV7-3; clone_size: .; cdr3_nt: TGTGCCAGCAGTTTCGCTAGCAGAGCCTACAATGAGCAGTTCTTC; cdr3_aa: CASSFASRAYNEQFF
d_call: TRBD1; j_call: TRBJ2-2; v_call: TRBV7-3; clone_size: .; cdr3_nt: TGTGCCAGCAGCACCCAGGGGGACGGGGAGCTGTTTTTT; cdr3_aa: CASSTQGDGELFF
d_call: TRBD1; j_call: TRBJ2-3; v_call: TRBV6-5; clone_size: .; cdr3_nt: TGTGCCAGCAGTCGGACAGGGCGTGCAGATACGCAGTATTTT; cdr3_aa: CASSRTGRADTQYF
d_call: TRBD1; j_call: TRBJ2-3; v_call: TRBV7-9; clone_size: .; cdr3_nt: TGTGCCAGCAGTAGGACAGGGGATCCCCCAGATACGCAGTATTTT; cdr3_aa: CASSRTGDPPDTQYF
d_call: .; j_call: TRBJ2-2; v_call: TRBV5-1; clone_size: .; cdr3_nt: TGCGCCAGCAAACGGGACACAAACACCGGGGAGCTGTTTTTT; cdr3_aa: CASKRDTNTGELFF
d_call: .; j_call: TRBJ1-1; v_call: TRBV29-1; clone_size: .; cdr3_nt: TGCAGCGTTGAAGAGGCCACTGAAGCTTTCTTT; cdr3_aa: CSVEEATEAFF
d_call: TRBD2; j_call: TRBJ2-7; v_call: TRBV2; clone_size: .; cdr3_nt: TGTGCCAGCAGCCGCACCCTAGCGGGGTACGAGCAGTACTTC; cdr3_aa: CASSRTLAGYEQYF
d_call: TRBD2; j_call: TRBJ2-2; v_call: TRBV9; clone_size: .; cdr3_nt: TGTGCCAGCAGCGGAGGAGCGGGAGGGCAGAGGGAGCTGTTTTTT; cdr3_aa: CASSGGAGGQRELFF
d_call: TRBD1; j_call: TRBJ2-7; v_call: TRBV28; clone_size: .; cdr3_nt: TGTGCCAGCAGCCCAATTCCGGGACAGGGGACGACTTTGGGGGAGCAGTACTTC; cdr3_aa: CASSPIPGQGTTLGEQYF
d_call: TRBD1; j_call: TRBJ2-5; v_call: TRBV2; clone_size: few; cdr3_nt: TGTGCCAGCAGTGGGGGGACAGGTACCCAAGAGACCCAGTACTTC; cdr3_aa: CASSGGTGTQETQYF
d_call: .; j_call: TRBJ2-4; v_call: TRBV4-3; clone_size: .; cdr3_nt: TGCGCCAGCAGCCAACAGGGGTCAGTAGCCAAAAACATTCAGTACTTC; cdr3_aa: CASSQQGSVAKNIQYF
d_call: .; j_call: TRBJ1-6; v_call: TRBV27; clone_size: .; cdr3_nt: TGTGCCAGCAGCTCAACAGGTTCACCCCTCCACTTT; cdr3_aa: CASSSTGSPLHF
d_call: .; j_call: TRBJ2-3; v_call: TRBV10-3; clone_size: .; cdr3_nt: TGTGCCATCACTCCCTTGAGTAGCGGAGGCACAGATACGCAGTATTTT; cdr3_aa: CAITPLSSGGTDTQYF
d_call: .; j_call: TRBJ1-5; v_call: TRBV19; clone_size: .; cdr3_nt: TGTGCCAGTAGTATCGACAGGTTGGATCAGCCCCAGCATTTT; cdr3_aa: CASSIDRLDQPQHF
d_call: .; j_call: TRBJ2-7; v_call: TRBV6-5; clone_size: .; cdr3_nt: TGTGCCAGCAGTTCCGCTTCATCGGTCGACGAGCAGTACTTC; cdr3_aa: CASSSASSVDEQYF
d_call: .; j_call: TRBJ2-7; v_call: TRBV11-2; clone_size: .; cdr3_nt: TGTGCCAGCAGCCCACAGGGGGCCAGCGGGAGGGCCTACGAGCAGTACTTC; cdr3_aa: CASSPQGASGRAYEQYF
d_call: .; j_call: TRBJ1-1; v_call: TRBV20-1; clone_size: .; cdr3_nt: TGCAGTGCTAGTCCTTTTGGAGGGGCAAACACTGAAGCTTTCTTT; cdr3_aa: CSASPFGGANTEAFF
d_call: TRBD1; j_call: TRBJ1-1; v_call: TRBV7-3; clone_size: .; cdr3_nt: TGTGCCAGCAGCTGGGACAGCAACACTGAAGCTTTCTTT; cdr3_aa: CASSWDSNTEAFF
d_call: .; j_call: TRBJ2-3; v_call: TRBV2; clone_size: .; cdr3_nt: TGTGCCAGCAGTCAGATTTTTAGCACAGATACGCAGTATTTT; cdr3_aa: CASSQIFSTDTQYF
d_call: TRBD1; j_call: TRBJ1-2; v_call: TRBV28; clone_size: .; cdr3_nt: TGTGCCAGCAGTGTAATGATTGGGACAGGGGGCGATTCGGGTGGCTACACCTTC; cdr3_aa: CASSVMIGTGGDSGGYTF
d_call: TRBD1; j_call: TRBJ1-5; v_call: TRBV18; clone_size: .; cdr3_nt: TGTGCCAGCGCGGCGGGACAGGCGACCCACCAGCCCCAGCATTTT; cdr3_aa: CASAAGQATHQPQHF
d_call: TRBD2; j_call: TRBJ2-1; v_call: TRBV9; clone_size: once; cdr3_nt: TGTGCCAGCAGCCCCCGGGATAGCGGGAAGAACAATGAGCAGTTCTTC; cdr3_aa: CASSPRDSGKNNEQFF
d_call: .; j_call: TRBJ1-2; v_call: TRBV20-1; clone_size: .; cdr3_nt: TGCAGTGCTAGTTGGGAGAGACCCAACTATGGCTACACCTTC; cdr3_aa: CSASWERPNYGYTF
d_call: TRBD1; j_call: TRBJ1-1; v_call: TRBV5-5; clone_size: .; cdr3_nt: TGTGCCAGCAGCTGGTCCGGGACAGTGAACACTGAAGCTTTCTTT; cdr3_aa: CASSWSGTVNTEAFF
d_call: TRBD1; j_call: TRBJ2-7; v_call: TRBV2; clone_size: .; cdr3_nt: TGTGCCAGCAGTGAATCGAGACAGGGGTCCGAGCAGTACTTC; cdr3_aa: CASSESRQGSEQYF
d_call: .; j_call: TRBJ1-2; v_call: TRBV5-1; clone_size: .; cdr3_nt: TGCGCCAGCAGCGGGGACGGGGGAGGCTATGGCTACACCTTC; cdr3_aa: CASSGDGGGYGYTF
d_call: TRBD2; j_call: TRBJ2-5; v_call: TRBV6-5; clone_size: .; cdr3_nt: TGTGCCAGCAGTTATCTAGCGGGGCCCCAAGAGACCCAGTACTTC; cdr3_aa: CASSYLAGPQETQYF
d_call: TRBD1; j_call: TRBJ1-4; v_call: TRBV7-9; clone_size: .; cdr3_nt: TGTGCCAGCAGCTTACTAACAGGGACAGTTGGTAATGAAAAACTGTTTTTT; cdr3_aa: CASSLLTGTVGNEKLFF
d_call: TRBD2; j_call: TRBJ2-3; v_call: TRBV4-2; clone_size: .; cdr3_nt: TGTGCCAGCAGCCAAGATGGGGGGGGCACAGATACGCAGTATTTT; cdr3_aa: CASSQDGGGTDTQYF
d_call: TRBD2; j_call: TRBJ2-1; v_call: TRBV7-3; clone_size: .; cdr3_nt: TGTGCCAGCAGCTCGGGAGGGCGGGACAATGAGCAGTTCTTC; cdr3_aa: CASSSGGRDNEQFF
d_call: .; j_call: TRBJ1-2; v_call: TRBV5-1; clone_size: .; cdr3_nt: TGCGCCAGCAGCTTTGAGAGTGTTTCTTCCATCTTACGATACTTC; cdr3_aa: CASSFESVSSILRYF
d_call: .; j_call: TRBJ1-1; v_call: TRBV6-5; clone_size: .; cdr3_nt: TGTGCCAGCAGTACCTTACAGAAGAACACTGAAGCTTTCTTT; cdr3_aa: CASSTLQKNTEAFF
d_call: .; j_call: TRBJ1-2; v_call: TRBV19; clone_size: .; cdr3_nt: TGTGCCAGTAGTATCCAGGGGCAAGCTAACTATGGCTACACCTTC; cdr3_aa: CASSIQGQANYGYTF
d_call: TRBD1; j_call: TRBJ2-7; v_call: TRBV3-1/TRBV3-2; clone_size: .; cdr3_nt: TGTGCCAGCAGTCCCGGGACAGGGACCTACGAGCAGTACTTC; cdr3_aa: CASSPGTGTYEQYF
d_call: .; j_call: TRBJ1-5; v_call: TRBV7-2; clone_size: .; cdr3_nt: TGTGCCAGCAGCTTATTCCTTAGCAATCAGCCCCAGCATTTT; cdr3_aa: CASSLFLSNQPQHF
d_call: TRBD1; j_call: TRBJ1-1; v_call: TRBV28; clone_size: .; cdr3_nt: TGTGCCAGCAGGCCGACAGGGGACACTGAAGCTTTCTTT; cdr3_aa: CASRPTGDTEAFF
d_call: .; j_call: TRBJ1-3; v_call: TRBV5-5; clone_size: .; cdr3_nt: TGTGCCAGTTCGACTGGTACTGGAAACACCATATATTTT; cdr3_aa: CASSTGTGNTIYF